What follows are 19 T cell receptor beta chains derived from one specimen sequenced in a study of blood T cell repertoires in COVID-19. Some clones are missing from TCRdb's copy, which holds only in-frame ones; the method was immunoSEQ multiplex PCR. The sample has about 20,000 clones, roughly 90% seen once; the top ten hold around 6%. Sequencing input: peripheral blood. The receptors shown here come from a human donor in a cohort sampled during active COVID-19.

This CDR3 reads CATSDLTSGGNSYEQYF. The CDR3 nucleotides are TGTGCCACCAGTGATTTGACTAGCGGAGGGAACTCCTACGAGCAGTACTTC. The gene calls are TRBV24-1 and TRBJ2-7; 8 positions match TRBD2. Germline loops: CDR1 KGHDR, CDR2 SFDVKD. V lost 0 bases to trimming and J lost 0 bases; unmatched junction nucleotides: 6. This CDR3 has 17 amino acids.

This rearrangement joins TRBV6-6 to TRBJ2-7; 9 nucleotides agree with TRBD1. V lost 5 bases and J lost 2; bases outside the gene matches: 7. The germline V gene encodes CDR1 MNHNY and CDR2 SVGAGI (reference sequence). The CDR3 extends over 15 amino acids. This CDR3 reads CASSRRDRDPYEQYF. CDR3 bases: TGTGCCAGCAGTCGCCGGGACAGGGATCCCTACGAGCAGTACTTC.

CDR3 in DNA: TGTGCCAGCAGCTTAGTAGGTAGCGGGTTACCCACAGATACGCAGTATTTT. Encoded protein: CASSLVGSGLPTDTQYF. The rearrangement links TRBV11-2 to TRBJ2-3; 7 bases fit TRBD2. The CDR3 sequence is 17 residues long. Looked up from germline, CDR1 is SGHAT and CDR2 is FQNNGV. V shed 1 base and J 2 bases; nucleotides not matched to a gene: 9.

The V gene is TRBV27, the J gene TRBJ2-1; D gene unclear. V lost 6 bases and J 2 bases, leaving 2 bases between the germline ends. CDR3 length equals 11 residues. Germline values: CDR1 MNHEY, CDR2 SMNVEV (reference sequence). The CDR3 loop reads CASSAYNEQFF. The DNA for the CDR3 is TGTGCCAGCAGCGCCTACAATGAGCAGTTCTTC.

V usage is TRBV6-5 and J usage is TRBJ2-3; 7 bases fit TRBD1. The CDR3 runs to 15 residues. The V gene end was trimmed by 4 bases and the J gene end by 6 bases; junction bases not matched to a gene: 10. Germline CDR1 MNHEY, CDR2 SVGAGI. In DNA form, the CDR3 reads TGTGCCAGCAGTTTACAGGGGCGGGTTTCTGATACGCAGTATTTT. It is translated as CASSLQGRVSDTQYF.

This clone turned up a few times. The CDR3 here is CASSWATDTQYF. The CDR3 coding sequence is TGTGCCAGCAGCTGGGCCACAGATACGCAGTATTTT. The V and J genes are TRBV5-6 and TRBJ2-3, with unresolved D. CDR3 length: 12 amino acids. Trimming pared 3 bases from V and 2 bases from J, leaving 4 bases between. Germline V lookup: CDR1 SGHDT, CDR2 YYEEEE.

This chain links TRBV5-1 with TRBJ2-2; maybe TRBD2 (5 bases). Trimming pared 2 bases from V and 4 bases from J, leaving 21 bases between. There are 18 residues in the CDR3. Per the germline V gene, CDR1 is SGHRS and CDR2 is YFSETQ. CDR3 in amino acids: CASSFYPSSYDSTGELFF. Written as DNA, the CDR3 is TGCGCCAGCAGCTTCTATCCTAGCTCATACGATAGCACCGGGGAGCTGTTTTTT.

The chain uses TRBV7-3 and TRBJ2-2, with D perhaps TRBD1 (5 bases). Trimming removed 5 bases from V and 3 bases from J, with 13 bases in between. Germline CDR1 reads SGHTA; CDR2 reads FQGTGA. The CDR3 has 15 amino acids. The CDR3, as DNA: TGTGCCAGCAGCCGGATCGACAGCTACACCGGGGAGCTGTTTTTT. It encodes CASSRIDSYTGELFF.

In its sample, this clone was seen once. The chain employs TRBV3-1 (or the pseudogene TRBV3-2) and TRBJ2-1; 10 bases map to TRBD2. Germline V gene lookup returns CDR1 LGHDT and CDR2 YNNKEL (reference sequence). The ends lost 0 bases at V and 10 bases at J; junction bases unmatched: 6. This CDR3 comprises 15 residues. As DNA, the CDR3 is TGTGCCAGCAGCCAAGATCAGCGGGAGGGGGGGGAGCAGTTCTTC. Residues: CASSQDQREGGEQFF.

The V call is TRBV5-1, the J call TRBJ2-2; no reliable D call. Trimming shortened V by 3 bases and J by 5 bases, and 8 bases separated the two germline ends. CDR3 length: 13 amino acids. Germline V lookup: CDR1 SGHRS, CDR2 YFSETQ. CDR3 amino acids: CASSSTVTGELFF. CDR3 bases: TGCGCCAGCAGCTCAACAGTGACCGGGGAGCTGTTTTTT.

The chain uses TRBV27 and TRBJ2-1, with 11 positions matching TRBD2. This CDR3 has 15 residues. Per germline, CDR1 MNHEY and CDR2 SMNVEV (reference sequence). V shed 5 bases, J shed 5 bases, and the junction held 5 bases outside the gene matches. The CDR3 DNA reads as TGTGCCAGCAGTCATAGCGGGAGGGCCAACAATGAGCAGTTCTTC. This gives the protein CASSHSGRANNEQFF.

The chain couples TRBV6-5 to TRBJ2-5; 7 bases map to TRBD2. The DNA end lines up better with TRBJ2-7; the J call may be wrong. The germline gives CDR1 MNHEY, CDR2 SVGAGI. The CDR3 contains 13 residues. The CDR3 is CATARGSGHEQYF. CDR3 DNA sequence: TGTGCCACAGCGCGGGGGTCAGGCCACGAGCAGTACTTC.

The chain couples TRBV5-6 to TRBJ2-7, with a tentative D call TRBD1 (6 bases). The CDR3 is 15 residues long. With 5 bases removed from V and 0 bases from J, the gap between germline ends came to 15 bases. Germline V lookup: CDR1 SGHDT, CDR2 YYEEEE. This CDR3 reads CASRPQGFLSYEQYF. The CDR3 DNA sequence: TGTGCCAGCAGACCACAGGGATTTCTCTCCTACGAGCAGTACTTC.

The chain recombines TRBV6-6 with TRBJ2-7, with 13 bases matching TRBD2. V shed 6 bases, J shed 1 base, and the junction held 9 bases outside the gene matches. The CDR3 has 17 residues. Germline V gene sequence: CDR1 MNHNY, CDR2 SVGAGI (reference sequence). Here the CDR3 DNA reads TGTGCCAGCAGCCGAGGACTAGCGGGAGACTTTTCCTACGAGCAGTACTTC. Protein sequence: CASSRGLAGDFSYEQYF.

This chain links TRBV12-3 or TRBV12-4 with TRBJ2-2; 7 bases align to TRBD1. The CDR3 is 13 amino acids. V dropped 9 bases and J dropped 6; count of bases not matched to a gene: 7. This CDR3 reads CASRQGEAGELFF. In DNA, the CDR3 is TGTGCCAGTCGACAGGGAGAGGCCGGGGAGCTGTTTTTT.

This clone was detected once. V gene TRBV11-2 combines with J gene TRBJ1-1; D is perhaps TRBD1 (5 bases). With 2 bases removed from V and 4 bases from J, the gap between germline ends came to 11 bases. CDR3 length equals 14 residues. Germline CDR1 reads SGHAT; CDR2 reads FQNNGV. The DNA for the CDR3 is TGTGCCAGCAGCTTATTTGGTAGGGGCACTGAAGCTTTCTTT. This encodes CASSLFGRGTEAFF.

The rearrangement joins TRBV24-1 to TRBJ2-1, with D possibly being TRBD1 (6 bases). Trimming removed 3 bases at V and 8 bases at J, with 16 bases between. CDR3 length equals 15 residues. Per the germline V gene, CDR1 is KGHDR and CDR2 is SFDVKD. The CDR3 protein is CATSDVQGIGDEQFF. DNA for the CDR3: TGTGCCACCAGTGATGTGCAGGGGATTGGCGATGAGCAGTTCTTC.

The V call is TRBV7-3, the J call TRBJ1-1; D possibly corresponds to TRBD1 (5 bases). Trimming pared 1 base from V and 7 bases from J, leaving 16 bases between. CDR1 is SGHTA, CDR2 FQGTGA, per germline. This CDR3 comprises 15 residues. The CDR3 nucleotides are TGTGCCAGCAGCTTAAGCGGGGTGAAAGGGGATGAAGCTTTCTTT. Translating gives CASSLSGVKGDEAFF. Looking up the rest from reference TRBV7-3 and TRBJ1-1 gives the full variable domain: GAGVSQTPSNKVTEKGKYVELRCDPISGHTALYWYRQSLGQGPEFLIYFQGTGAADDSGLPNDRFFAVRPEGSVSTLKIQRTERGDSAVYLCASSLSGVKGDEAFFGQGTRLTVV.

This clone has just one count. The chain joins TRBV4-2 to TRBJ2-1; D is possibly TRBD2 (6 bases). The CDR3 has 17 amino acids. Germline values: CDR1 LGHNA, CDR2 YNFKEQ. V was shortened by 1 base and J by 2 bases, with 15 bases between the two germline ends. The CDR3 here is CASSQVISGGTYNEQFF. CDR3 DNA sequence: TGTGCCAGCAGCCAAGTAATCAGTGGCGGGACCTACAATGAGCAGTTCTTC.